These 8 T cell receptor beta chains were all obtained from the same sample, sequenced in a study of T-cell memory formation after mild COVID-19. TCRdb re-called the 5' RACE reads through MiXCR, storing one row per CDR3 protein. The repertoire includes approximately 580,000 distinct CDR3 sequences, roughly 20% of them detected once, and about 12% sits in the top ten. The sample comprised PBMCs or a T cell subset sorted from them (not recorded which). The receptors were gathered from an adult woman who had mild COVID-19 (a few samples of this study predate the infection). Cell type and time point are not known.

The chain combines TRBV20-1 with TRBJ2-3, with TRBD1 matching over 8 bases. Germline trimming cut 6 bases from V and 4 bases from J; bases unmatched to any gene: 9. The CDR3 loop spans 14 amino acids. CDR1 is DFQATT and CDR2 is SNEGSKA in the germline V gene (reference sequence). The CDR3 bases are TGCAGTGCCCACCAGGGGGCGCGCTCAGATACGCAGTATTTT. Residues: CSAHQGARSDTQYF.

The chain has TRBV6-5 and TRBJ1-2; maybe TRBD1 (5 bases). The CDR3 totals 13 residues. Trimming took 7 bases from V and 8 from J, leaving 17 bases between them. Germline V CDR1 and CDR2: MNHEY, SVGAGI. DNA of the CDR3: TGTGCCAGCACTGACGCAGGGATCAGGGGCTACACCTTC. Encoded protein: CASTDAGIRGYTF.

This clonotype has only a few counts. The V gene is TRBV3-1, the J gene TRBJ2-7, with D possibly TRBD1 on 5 matching bases. Trimming left V 4 bases short and J 2 bases short, with 15 bases between. CDR3 length equals 15 residues. Germline V gene sequence: CDR1 LGHDT, CDR2 YNNKEL (reference sequence). The CDR3 DNA follows: TGTGCCAGCAGCCCCGCGGCTGGGGCGACCTACGAGCAGTACTTC. Its protein product is CASSPAAGATYEQYF.

This clonotype has a count of ten or more. The chain is built from TRBV18 and TRBJ1-2; D gene ambiguous. Germline lookup yields CDR1 KGHSH and CDR2 LQKENI. This CDR3 is built from 16 residues. V was shortened by 2 bases and J by 5 bases, with 18 bases between the two germline ends. Written as DNA, the CDR3 is TGTGCCAGCTCACCAAGTACCTGGGGAGCCCTTTATGGCTACACCTTC. This codes for CASSPSTWGALYGYTF. The entire variable domain, with the rest obtained from reference TRBV18 and TRBJ1-2, is as follows: NAGVMQNPRHLVRRRGQEARLRCSPMKGHSHVYWYRQLPEEGLKFMVYLQKENIIDESGMPKERFSAEFPKEGPSILRIQQVVRGDSAAYFCASSPSTWGALYGYTFGSGTRLTVV.

The chain joins TRBV11-1 to TRBJ2-3; 10 nucleotides align to TRBD2. Germline CDR1 SGHAT, CDR2 FQDESV (reference sequence). This CDR3 has 15 amino acids. V lost 5 bases to trimming and J lost 2 bases; unmatched junction nucleotides: 4. Here the CDR3 DNA reads TGTGCCAGCAGCGCCGGACTAGCGGTCACAGATACGCAGTATTTT. The encoded protein is CASSAGLAVTDTQYF.

This clonotype turned up a few times. The chain has TRBV29-1 and TRBJ2-1, with 12 bases identical to TRBD2. The CDR3 sequence is 13 residues long. V shed 8 bases, J shed 4 bases, and the junction held 3 bases outside the gene matches. Germline V gives CDR1 SQVTM, CDR2 ANQGSEA. CDR3 loop: CSHTSGRYNEQFF. The CDR3 DNA follows: TGCAGCCACACTAGCGGGAGGTACAATGAGCAGTTCTTC.

The rearrangement uses TRBV6-6 and TRBJ2-1; 8 nucleotides match TRBD2. The CDR3 contains 19 residues. Germline V gives CDR1 MNHNY, CDR2 SVGAGI (reference sequence). The trim removed 4 bases at V and 4 bases at J, leaving 18 bases unmatched. The CDR3 region has the DNA TGTGCCAGCAGTTCCTCTAGTAAGGACGGGGGGGCGGCTTACAATGAGCAGTTCTTC. Protein: CASSSSSKDGGAAYNEQFF.

The sample holds a few counts of this clonotype. The chain recombines TRBV20-1 with TRBJ2-1; 13 nucleotides agree with TRBD2. This CDR3 has 17 residues. CDR1 is DFQATT and CDR2 is SNEGSKA in the germline V gene (reference sequence). The V and J ends lost 1 base and 2 bases, in that order; junction bases with no gene match: 5. CDR3 protein: CSARVYGTSGAYNEQFF. CDR3 bases: TGCAGTGCTAGAGTTTATGGGACTAGCGGGGCCTACAATGAGCAGTTCTTC.